These T cell receptor beta chains were read from a single sample in a study of Ad26.COV2.S vaccination and SARS-CoV-2 variants. The repertoire was sequenced with immunoSEQ multiplex PCR; TCRdb's copy has only in-frame clones and lacks some. The sample includes about 410,000 clones, 80% to 90% of them seen just once. The specimen comprised peripheral blood, sampled in a trial of Ad26.COV2.S vaccine versus placebo. Receptors were obtained from a person aged 18 to 59 who received the Ad26.COV2.S COVID-19 vaccine or a placebo. CDR3s include the opening cysteine and the closing phenylalanine or tryptophan. A D gene is named only where the DNA matches it firmly. Clone size is shown for a subset of rows, as once, few, many or a class of expanded clone.

TRBJ1-4 | . | . | TRBV7-9 | TGTGCCAGCAGCTCCTCCACCCAGGTCGAAAAACTGTTTTTT | CASSSSTQVEKLFF
TRBJ1-2 | . | . | TRBV6-5 | TGTGCCAGCAGATCCAAAGGGGCCAGCTATGGCTACACCTTC | CASRSKGASYGYTF
TRBJ2-2 | . | once | TRBV5-4 | TGTGCCAGCAGCTTGGTTGGGACAAAGTCCGGGGAGCTGTTTTTT | CASSLVGTKSGELFF
TRBJ2-2 | . | . | TRBV7-2 | TGTGCCAGCAGCCCTCAGAGGCGTCCGAACACCGGGGAGCTGTTTTTT | CASSPQRRPNTGELFF
TRBJ1-2 | . | . | TRBV3-1/TRBV3-2 | TGTGCCAGCAGCCAAGATACAGTCGGCTACACCTTC | CASSQDTVGYTF
TRBJ2-5 | TRBD1 | . | TRBV2 | TGTGCCAGCAGACCCGAGGGACAGGGGGGAGAGACCCAGTACTTC | CASRPEGQGGETQYF
TRBJ1-1 | TRBD1 | . | TRBV5-8 | TGTGCCAGCAGCTTTTTAAGGGACAGGGGGCGAGGAGCTTTCTTT | CASSFLRDRGRGAFF
TRBJ1-3 | . | . | TRBV11-2 | TGTGCCAGCAGCCCTCCAGGAGGAAACATATATTTT | CASSPPGGNIYF
TRBJ2-3 | . | . | TRBV5-6 | TGTGCCAGCAGCTTGGCGGGTAGAACAGATACGCAGTATTTT | CASSLAGRTDTQYF
TRBJ2-7 | . | . | TRBV5-1 | TGCGCCAGCAGCTCGCGAGACTGGACCTACGAGCAGTACTTC | CASSSRDWTYEQYF
TRBJ2-1 | . | . | TRBV11-3 | TGTGCCAGCAGCTTAAAGGGGGGGATCAATGAGCAGTTCTTC | CASSLKGGINEQFF
TRBJ2-7 | TRBD1 | . | TRBV9 | TGTGCCAGCAGCGTAGACACAGGGGGCTTCTACGAGCAGTACTTC | CASSVDTGGFYEQYF
TRBJ2-7 | . | . | TRBV7-2 | TGTGCCAGCAGCCCAGGCGCCAGGGACTACGAGCAGTACTTC | CASSPGARDYEQYF
TRBJ2-7 | TRBD2 | . | TRBV5-4 | TGTGCCAGCAGCTTGGGTGGACTAGCGGCATATGAGCAGTACTTC | CASSLGGLAAYEQYF
TRBJ2-2 | . | once | TRBV21-1 | TGTGCCAGCACTCTAGGCGGGGGATCCGAACACCGGGGAGCTGTTTTT | CASTLGGGSEHRGAVF
TRBJ1-1 | . | . | TRBV18 | TGTGCCAGCTCACCACCACGGGGATCAGCCACTGAAGCTTTCTTT | CASSPPRGSATEAFF
TRBJ1-1 | . | . | TRBV12-3/TRBV12-4 | TGTGCCAGCAGTTTTGGAGCCCCCACTGAAGCTTTCTTT | CASSFGAPTEAFF
TRBJ1-1 | . | . | TRBV15 | TGTGCCACCAGCAGAGCGAACAGGAGGGGAACTGAAGCTTTCTTT | CATSRANRRGTEAFF
TRBJ2-7 | TRBD1 | . | TRBV5-1 | TGCGCCAGCAGTCCCCCCCCAGGGGGTATCACCTACGAGCAGTACTTC | CASSPPPGGITYEQYF
TRBJ1-1 | . | . | TRBV5-1 | TGCGCCAGCAGCGTGAGTGGGGGGGTCACTGAAGCTTTCTTT | CASSVSGGVTEAFF